This is a list of T cell receptor beta chains from one sample in a study of T cell responses to AZD1222 COVID-19 vaccine. Repertoires were generated with immunoSEQ multiplex PCR, while TCRdb's copy carries only in-frame clones and drops some. The sample consists of 150,000 to 200,000 clones, just under 95% of them appearing once. The input for sequencing was peripheral blood, taken on day 0 of AZD1222 vaccination. The receptors stem from an adult in good health. The CDR3 runs from the conserved cysteine through the conserved F or W. The order of the fields is clone size, D gene, J gene, V gene, CDR3 DNA, CDR3 protein. A D gene is named only where the DNA matches it firmly. The size entry is marked missing in some rows and otherwise reads once, few, many or a size class.

. TRBD1 TRBJ2-1 TRBV10-3 TGTGCCATCAGTGGGCAGGGGGCGCAGAATGAGCAGTTCTTC CAISGQGAQNEQFF
. . TRBJ2-1 TRBV30 TGTGCCTGGAGTGTACAGACCCTCTTCAATGAGCAGTTCTTC CAWSVQTLFNEQFF
. . TRBJ2-1 TRBV3-1/TRBV3-2 TGTGCCAGCAGCCAAGACAGATACAATGAGCAGTTCTTC CASSQDRYNEQFF
once . TRBJ1-2 TRBV7-8 TGTGCCAGCAGCTTAGCGTATCGGACCCCCCTTGGTGGCTATGGCTACACCTTC CASSLAYRTPLGGYGYTF
. TRBD1 TRBJ1-2 TRBV2 TGTGCCAGCAGTTTCGAATCGACTGACAGGGGGAAGTATGGCTACACCTTC CASSFESTDRGKYGYTF
. . TRBJ2-1 TRBV5-1 TGCGCCAGCAGCCGACAGTCCAACAATGAGCAGTTCTTC CASSRQSNNEQFF
. TRBD1 TRBJ2-7 TRBV5-1 TGCGCCAGCAGCTACCAGGGGGACGAGCAGTACTTC CASSYQGDEQYF
. TRBD1 TRBJ1-1 TRBV19 TGTGCCAGTAGTATAGATCTGGGGACAGGGGACACTGAAGCTTTCTTT CASSIDLGTGDTEAFF
. . TRBJ1-4 TRBV18 TGTGCCAGCTCTCCTCTGGCCGGGAATGAAAAACTGTTTTTT CASSPLAGNEKLFF
. TRBD1 TRBJ1-2 TRBV6-1 TGTGCCAGCAGTGAAGGGCGGACAGGGGGACTGGGCTACACCTTC CASSEGRTGGLGYTF
. . TRBJ2-3 TRBV27 TGTGCCAGCAGCCTAGAGCGCGGGCGTACGCAGTATTTT CASSLERGRTQYF
once TRBD2 TRBJ2-3 TRBV4-1 TGCGCCAGCACTCGAAGGGTGGCTAGCGGGGCTTTCGGAGATACGCAGTATTTT CASTRRVASGAFGDTQYF
. TRBD1 TRBJ2-1 TRBV5-5 TGTGCCAGCAGCTTAGGACAGGGGGGCTACAATGAGCAGTTCTTC CASSLGQGGYNEQFF
. TRBD1 TRBJ1-2 TRBV7-9 TGTGCCAGCAGCTTGTTAGGACAGGCTTACTATGGCTACACCTTC CASSLLGQAYYGYTF
. . TRBJ1-4 TRBV4-3 TGCGCCAGCAGCCAAGATATGGCAACTAATGAAAAACTGTTTTTT CASSQDMATNEKLFF
. . TRBJ1-2 TRBV4-3 TGCGCCAGCAGCCAAGACTTCGCGGATGGGATCGGCTACACCTTC CASSQDFADGIGYTF
. TRBD2 TRBJ2-7 TRBV5-1 TGCGCCAGCAGCTTGGTCCCTAGCGGGGGCGGTTCCTACGAGCAGTACTTC CASSLVPSGGGSYEQYF
. . TRBJ1-2 TRBV20-1 TGCAGTGCTAGTTCTTCGACGGCTTATGGCTACACCTTC CSASSSTAYGYTF
. TRBD1 TRBJ1-2 TRBV7-2 TGTGCCAGCAGCCAGGGGGTGGCCTTTCTTGGCTACACCTTC CASSQGVAFLGYTF
. . TRBJ2-1 TRBV3-1/TRBV3-2 TGTGCCAGCAGCCAGGGACTGGACCTTTCCTACAATGAGCAGTTCTTC CASSQGLDLSYNEQFF
. TRBD1 TRBJ2-6 TRBV5-1 TGCGCCAGCAGCCTACAGGGGGCGACTGGGGCCAACGTCCTGACTTTC CASSLQGATGANVLTF
. . TRBJ2-3 TRBV29-1 TGCAGCGTGGCCGGGCCCTCTACAGATACGCAGTATTTT CSVAGPSTDTQYF
. TRBD1 TRBJ1-2 TRBV28 TGTGCCAGCAGTCGAGCGGACAGGTTCGGCTACACCTTC CASSRADRFGYTF
. . TRBJ1-4 TRBV7-2 TGTGCCAGCAGCCTCTCAGGGGTTAATGAAAAACTGTTTTTT CASSLSGVNEKLFF
. . TRBJ1-3 TRBV11-2 TGTGCCAGCACAAAGGGGGTCCACTCTGGAAACACCATATATTTT CASTKGVHSGNTIYF
. . TRBJ1-1 TRBV6-6 TGTGCCAGCACTCTTGAGGACACATTGAACACTGAAGCTTTCTTT CASTLEDTLNTEAFF
. . TRBJ1-2 TRBV7-8 TGTGCCAGCACCGTGGGGGACACCTATGGCTACACCTTC CASTVGDTYGYTF
. TRBD1 TRBJ1-2 TRBV15 TGTGCCACCAGCAGCGGAGACAGGGTTGGCTATGGCTACACCTTC CATSSGDRVGYGYTF
. TRBD2 TRBJ2-1 TRBV9 TGTGCCAGCAGCCCCCGCTGGCGGGAGAACAATGAGCAGTTCTTC CASSPRWRENNEQFF
. . TRBJ1-2 TRBV28 TGTGCCACCGACAGTTTGTATGGCTACACCTTC CATDSLYGYTF
. . TRBJ1-2 TRBV30 TGTGCCTGGAGTGAGAAGGGAGGCTTTAACTATGGCTACACCTTC CAWSEKGGFNYGYTF
. TRBD2 TRBJ2-1 TRBV11-2 TGTGCCAGCAGCTTAGGGGGACTACGACACAATGAGCAGTTCTTC CASSLGGLRHNEQFF
. TRBD2 TRBJ2-1 TRBV2 TGTGCCAGCAGTGGTGGCGGGGGGGCCGCTGAGCAGTTCTTC CASSGGGGAAEQFF
. . TRBJ2-7 TRBV30 TGTGCCTGGAGTGTCGGGGAAACGGGCGAGCAGTACTTC CAWSVGETGEQYF
once . TRBJ1-2 TRBV28 TGTGCCAGCAGCCCGGGGGCCGTTCAGGGCTATGGCTACACCTTC CASSPGAVQGYGYTF
once . TRBJ1-5 TRBV15 TGTGCCACCAGCAGAGGGGGCAATCAGCCCCAGCATTTT CATSRGGNQPQHF
. . TRBJ1-2 TRBV29-1 TGCAGCGTTGGTTTCAGGGGTGGCTACACCTTC CSVGFRGGYTF
once . TRBJ1-1 TRBV2 TGTGCCAGCAGTGGTGGGATGGTCGAAGCTTTCTTT CASSGGMVEAFF
. . TRBJ1-5 TRBV28 TGTGCCAGCATCGGGGGTTATCAGCCCCAGCATTTT CASIGGYQPQHF
. . TRBJ2-1 TRBV5-1 TGCGCCAGCAGCTTCGGCTACAATGAGCAGTTCTTC CASSFGYNEQFF
. TRBD1 TRBJ1-2 TRBV7-9 TGTGCCAGCAGCTTAGGGACAGGGGATAACGGCTACACCTTC CASSLGTGDNGYTF
. . TRBJ2-4 TRBV28 TGTGCCAGCAGTCTGGTGGGGCTCGGGGAGAAAAACATTCAGTACTTC CASSLVGLGEKNIQYF
. TRBD2 TRBJ2-7 TRBV3-1/TRBV3-2 TGTGCCAGCAGCCAAGACCGGGGGGACTATCAGACGGTAATAGGCGAGCAGTACTTC CASSQDRGDYQTVIGEQYF
. . TRBJ1-2 TRBV19 TGTGCCAGTAGTAGGCGGGGCTCATATGGCTACACCTTC CASSRRGSYGYTF
. . TRBJ1-5 TRBV2 TGTGCCAGCAGTGTTGATCAGCCCCAGCATTTT CASSVDQPQHF
. TRBD2 TRBJ2-1 TRBV5-1 TGCGCCAGCAGCTTGGGCGGGACTAGCGGGGGGAATGAGCAGTTCTTC CASSLGGTSGGNEQFF
. TRBD1 TRBJ1-2 TRBV19 TGTGCCAGTACCTCGACAGGGATTTATGGCTACACCTTC CASTSTGIYGYTF
. . TRBJ2-3 TRBV10-2 TGCGCCATCCGGACGGACGGGGATACGCAGTATTTT CAIRTDGDTQYF
once . TRBJ2-1 TRBV29-1 TGCAGCGCCGACTGGGTGGGGAGTCAGCAGTTCTTC CSADWVGSQQFF
. . TRBJ1-2 TRBV7-9 TGTGCCAGCAGCTTGGGGAGGGGGAGTCATGGCTACACCTTC CASSLGRGSHGYTF
. . TRBJ2-1 TRBV10-3 TGTGCCACCGAGGGGACAACTAATGAGCAGTTCTTC CATEGTTNEQFF
. . TRBJ1-4 TRBV3-1/TRBV3-2 TGTGCCAGCAGCCAAGAAGGGCGGGAGCCTAATGAAAAACTGTTTTTT CASSQEGREPNEKLFF